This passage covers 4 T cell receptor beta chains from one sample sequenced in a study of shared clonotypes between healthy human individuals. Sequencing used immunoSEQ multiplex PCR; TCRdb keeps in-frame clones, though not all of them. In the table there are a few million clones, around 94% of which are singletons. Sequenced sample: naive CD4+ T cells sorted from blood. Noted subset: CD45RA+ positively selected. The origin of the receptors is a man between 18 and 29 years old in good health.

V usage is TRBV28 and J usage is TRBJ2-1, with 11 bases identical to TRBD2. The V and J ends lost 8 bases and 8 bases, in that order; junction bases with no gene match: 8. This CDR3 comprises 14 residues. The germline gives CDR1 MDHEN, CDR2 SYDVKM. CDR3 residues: CASRSGGAGYEQFF. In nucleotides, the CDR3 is TGTGCCAGCCGTAGCGGGGGGGCCGGGTATGAGCAGTTCTTC.

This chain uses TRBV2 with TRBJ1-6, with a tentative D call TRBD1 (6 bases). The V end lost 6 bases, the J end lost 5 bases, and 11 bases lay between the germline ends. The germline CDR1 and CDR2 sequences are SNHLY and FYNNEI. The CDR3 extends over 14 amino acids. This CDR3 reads CASRRTDNNSPLHF. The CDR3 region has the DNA TGTGCCAGCAGGAGGACAGATAATAATTCACCCCTCCACTTT.

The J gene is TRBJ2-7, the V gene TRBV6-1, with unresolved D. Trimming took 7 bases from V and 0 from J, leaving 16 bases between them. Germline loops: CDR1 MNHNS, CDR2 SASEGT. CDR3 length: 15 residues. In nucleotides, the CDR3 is TGTGCCAGCAAATCCGAGGTCCTAAGCTCCTACGAGCAGTACTTC. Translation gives CASKSEVLSSYEQYF.

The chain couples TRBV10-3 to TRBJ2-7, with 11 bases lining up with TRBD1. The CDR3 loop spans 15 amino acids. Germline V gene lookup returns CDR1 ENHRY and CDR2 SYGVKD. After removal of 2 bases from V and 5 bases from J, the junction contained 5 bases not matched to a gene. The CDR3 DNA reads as TGTGCCATCAGTGAGGGACAGGGGGCACAAGACGAGCAGTACTTC. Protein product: CAISEGQGAQDEQYF.